This T cell receptor (beta chain) originates from a study of blood T cell repertoires in COVID-19. About the study: The study drew acute and convalescent COVID-19 samples from the United States, Italy and Spain. PBMCs, B-cell-depleted T cells, or T cells were the source of the cDNA or gDNA that made up the material.

Authors' analysis steps: Researchers report that nucleated cell counts were estimated from reference gene primer amplification. This table comes from immunoSEQ multiplex PCR, and its TCRdb copy is limited to in-frame clones, with some not included. Clone size and the V and J calls come from that table; the DNA yielded D and trimming. This sample has some 150,000 clones, with 65% to 85% found just once. The CDR3 covers 14 residues. Trimming took 6 bases from V and 8 from J, leaving 14 bases between them. CDR1 is MNHEY and CDR2 is SMNVEV in the germline V gene (reference sequence). The sample comprised peripheral blood. This chain uses TRBV27 with TRBJ1-6, with a tentative D call TRBD1 (5 bases). This sequence was found in a man between 45 and 60 years old with active or convalescent COVID-19. CDR3 in amino acids: CASSPGTPYSPLHF. CDR3 DNA sequence: TGTGCCAGCAGCCCCGGGACTCCGTATTCACCCCTCCACTTT.